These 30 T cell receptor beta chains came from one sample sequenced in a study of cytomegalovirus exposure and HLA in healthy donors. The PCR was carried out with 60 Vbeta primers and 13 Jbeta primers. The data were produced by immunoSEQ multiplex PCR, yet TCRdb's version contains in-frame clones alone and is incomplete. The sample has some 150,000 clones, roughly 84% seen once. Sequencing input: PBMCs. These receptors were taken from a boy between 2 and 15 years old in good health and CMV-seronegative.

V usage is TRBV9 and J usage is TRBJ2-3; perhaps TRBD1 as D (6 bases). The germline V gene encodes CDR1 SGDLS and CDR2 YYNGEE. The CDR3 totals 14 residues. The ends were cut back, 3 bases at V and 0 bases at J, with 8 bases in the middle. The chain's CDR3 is CASSADRSTDTQYF. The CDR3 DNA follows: TGTGCCAGCAGCGCCGACAGGAGCACAGATACGCAGTATTTT.

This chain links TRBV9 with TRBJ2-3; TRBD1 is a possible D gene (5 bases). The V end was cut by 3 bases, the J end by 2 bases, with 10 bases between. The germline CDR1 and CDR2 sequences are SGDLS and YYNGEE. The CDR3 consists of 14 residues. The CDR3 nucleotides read TGTGCCAGCAGCGCAGGGTTAGTCACAGATACGCAGTATTTT. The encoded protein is CASSAGLVTDTQYF.

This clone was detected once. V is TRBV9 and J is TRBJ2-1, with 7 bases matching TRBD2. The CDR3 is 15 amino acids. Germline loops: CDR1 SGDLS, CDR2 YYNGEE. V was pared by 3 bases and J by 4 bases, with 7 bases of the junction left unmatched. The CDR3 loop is CASSAGTTIYNEQFF. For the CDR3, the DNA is TGTGCCAGCAGCGCAGGGACTACTATATACAATGAGCAGTTCTTC.

The CDR3 reads CASSIKQRKNTEAFF. CDR3 sequence (DNA): TGTGCCAGTAGTATTAAGCAAAGAAAGAACACTGAAGCTTTCTTT. The chain is built from TRBV19 and TRBJ1-1; no firm D call. The CDR3 consists of 15 residues. V lost 3 bases and J lost 1, with 12 bases in between. In germline, CDR1 is LNHDA, CDR2 SQIVND (reference sequence).

The CDR3 DNA reads TGCGCCAGCAGTGTGGAGACTAGCGAGGACTACAATGAGCAGTTCTTC. This gives the protein CASSVETSEDYNEQFF. The V and J genes are TRBV10-2 and TRBJ2-1; 8 bases align to TRBD2. CDR3 length equals 16 residues. Trimming cost V 4 bases and J 3 bases; bases outside gene matches: 8. Germline lookup yields CDR1 WSHSY and CDR2 SAAADI.

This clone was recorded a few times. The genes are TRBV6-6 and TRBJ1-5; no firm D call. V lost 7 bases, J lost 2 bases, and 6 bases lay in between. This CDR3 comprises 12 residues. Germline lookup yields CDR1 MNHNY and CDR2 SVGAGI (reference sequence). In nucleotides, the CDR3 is TGTGCCAGCATGGGAGGCAATCAGCCCCAGCATTTT. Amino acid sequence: CASMGGNQPQHF.

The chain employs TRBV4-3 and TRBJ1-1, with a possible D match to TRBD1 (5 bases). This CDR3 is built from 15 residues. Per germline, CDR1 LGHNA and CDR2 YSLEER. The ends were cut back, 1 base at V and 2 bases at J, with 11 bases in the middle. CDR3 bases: TGCGCCAGCAGCCAAGGAAGCAGGGTAAACACTGAAGCTTTCTTT. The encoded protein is CASSQGSRVNTEAFF.

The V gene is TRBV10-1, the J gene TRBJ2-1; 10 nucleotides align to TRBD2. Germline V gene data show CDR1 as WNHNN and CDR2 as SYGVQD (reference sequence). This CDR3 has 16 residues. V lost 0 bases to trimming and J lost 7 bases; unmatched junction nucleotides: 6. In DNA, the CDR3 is TGCGCCAGCAGTGAGTCTCAAGCGGGAGGGCCAAATGAGCAGTTCTTC. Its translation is CASSESQAGGPNEQFF.

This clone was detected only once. In DNA, the CDR3 is TGTGCCAGCAGCTTAGGGTATGGGCCTCAGCCCCAGCATTTT. It codes for CASSLGYGPQPQHF. This sequence joins TRBV7-9 and TRBJ1-5; no clear D. V dropped 1 base and J dropped 6 bases, with 10 bases sitting between them. Germline loops: CDR1 SEHNR, CDR2 FQNEAQ (reference sequence). This CDR3 spans 14 amino acids.

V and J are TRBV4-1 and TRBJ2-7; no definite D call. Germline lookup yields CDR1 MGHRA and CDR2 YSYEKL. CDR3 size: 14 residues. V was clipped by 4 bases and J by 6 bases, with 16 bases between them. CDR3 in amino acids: CASSRIFLGTEQYF. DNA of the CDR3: TGCGCCAGCAGCCGGATTTTTCTAGGAACCGAGCAGTACTTC.

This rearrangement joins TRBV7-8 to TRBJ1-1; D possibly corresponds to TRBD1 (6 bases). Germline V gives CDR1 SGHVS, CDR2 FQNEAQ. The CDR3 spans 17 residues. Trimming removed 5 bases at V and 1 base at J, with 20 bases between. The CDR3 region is CASSPSYPQGKNTEAFF. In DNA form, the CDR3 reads TGTGCCAGCAGCCCTTCTTATCCCCAGGGGAAGAACACTGAAGCTTTCTTT. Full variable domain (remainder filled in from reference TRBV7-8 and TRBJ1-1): GAGVSQSPRYKVAKRGQDVALRCDPISGHVSLFWYQQALGQGPEFLTYFQNEAQLDKSGLPSDRFFAERPEGSVSTLKIQRTQQEDSAVYLCASSPSYPQGKNTEAFFGQGTRLTVV.

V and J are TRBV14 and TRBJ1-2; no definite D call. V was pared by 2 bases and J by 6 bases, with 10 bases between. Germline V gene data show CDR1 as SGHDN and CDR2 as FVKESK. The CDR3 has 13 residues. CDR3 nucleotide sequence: TGTGCCAGCAGCCAACTCAGGATGGATGGCTACACCTTC. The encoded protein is CASSQLRMDGYTF.

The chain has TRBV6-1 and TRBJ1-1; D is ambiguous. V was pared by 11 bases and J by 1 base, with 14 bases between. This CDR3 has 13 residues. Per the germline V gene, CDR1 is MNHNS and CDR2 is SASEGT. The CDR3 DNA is TGTGCCGCAAGGTCGGCAGGGAACACTGAAGCTTTCTTT. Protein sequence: CAARSAGNTEAFF.

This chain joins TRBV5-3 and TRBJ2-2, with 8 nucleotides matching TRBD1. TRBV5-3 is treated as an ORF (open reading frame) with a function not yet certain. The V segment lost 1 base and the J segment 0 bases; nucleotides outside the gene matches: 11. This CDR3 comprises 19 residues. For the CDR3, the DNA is TGTGCCAGAAGCTTGCGGACAGGGCGAGAGCTCGCGAACACCGGGGAGCTGTTTTTT. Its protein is CARSLRTGRELANTGELFF.

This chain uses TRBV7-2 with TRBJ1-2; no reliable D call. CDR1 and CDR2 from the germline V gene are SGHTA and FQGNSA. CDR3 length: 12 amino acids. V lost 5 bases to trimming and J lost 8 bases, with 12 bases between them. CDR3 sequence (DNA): TGTGCCAGCAGCCCCCCGGGTCCGGGCTACACCTTC. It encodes CASSPPGPGYTF.

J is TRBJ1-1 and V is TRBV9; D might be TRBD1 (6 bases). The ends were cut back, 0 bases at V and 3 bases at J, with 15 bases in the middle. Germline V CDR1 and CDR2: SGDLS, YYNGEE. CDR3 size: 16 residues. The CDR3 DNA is TGTGCCAGCAGCGTAGTCCCCCGGTCAGGGGACACTGAAGCTTTCTTT. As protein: CASSVVPRSGDTEAFF.

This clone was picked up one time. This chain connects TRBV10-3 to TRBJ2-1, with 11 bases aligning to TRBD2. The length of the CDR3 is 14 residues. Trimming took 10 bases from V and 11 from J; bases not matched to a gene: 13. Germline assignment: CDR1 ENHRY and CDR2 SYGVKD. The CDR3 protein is CATRGSTSGIKQFF. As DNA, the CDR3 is TGTGCCACCCGGGGCTCGACTAGCGGGATCAAGCAGTTCTTC.

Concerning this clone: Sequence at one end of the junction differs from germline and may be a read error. CDR3 region: CSSTSSDGTGSPYEQYF. CDR3 bases: TGTTCCAGCACCTCCTCTGATGGGACAGGATCCCCCTACGAGCAGTACTTC. The chain recombines TRBV7-9 with TRBJ2-7; 8 bases map to TRBD1. The CDR3 extends over 17 amino acids. From germline, CDR1 is SEHNR and CDR2 FQNEAQ (reference sequence).

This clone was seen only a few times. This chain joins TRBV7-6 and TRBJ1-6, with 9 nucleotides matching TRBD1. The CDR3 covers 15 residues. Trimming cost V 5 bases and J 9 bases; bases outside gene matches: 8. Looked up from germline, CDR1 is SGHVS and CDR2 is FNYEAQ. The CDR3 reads CASSPGQGLRSPLHF. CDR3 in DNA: TGTGCCAGCAGCCCCGGACAGGGGTTGCGTTCACCCCTCCACTTT.

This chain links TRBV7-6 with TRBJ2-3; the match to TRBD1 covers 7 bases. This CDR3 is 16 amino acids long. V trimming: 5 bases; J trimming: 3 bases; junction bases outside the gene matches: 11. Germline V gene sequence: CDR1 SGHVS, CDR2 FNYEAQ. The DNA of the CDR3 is TGTGCCAGCAGCGAACGGGGACAGTTTAGAACAGATACGCAGTATTTT. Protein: CASSERGQFRTDTQYF.

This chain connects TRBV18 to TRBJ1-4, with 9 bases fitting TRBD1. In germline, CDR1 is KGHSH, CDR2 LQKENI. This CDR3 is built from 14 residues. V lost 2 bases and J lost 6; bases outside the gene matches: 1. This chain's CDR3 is CASSPGTGYEKLFF. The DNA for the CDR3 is TGTGCCAGCTCACCAGGGACAGGGTATGAAAAACTGTTTTTT.

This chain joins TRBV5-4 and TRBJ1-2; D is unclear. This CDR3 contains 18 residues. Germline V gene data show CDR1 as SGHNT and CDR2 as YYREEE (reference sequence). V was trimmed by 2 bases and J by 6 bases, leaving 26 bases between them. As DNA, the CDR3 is TGTGCCAGCAGCTTTGGCCCGTACCGCTTCGAATTGGGCGATGGCTACACCTTC. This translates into CASSFGPYRFELGDGYTF.

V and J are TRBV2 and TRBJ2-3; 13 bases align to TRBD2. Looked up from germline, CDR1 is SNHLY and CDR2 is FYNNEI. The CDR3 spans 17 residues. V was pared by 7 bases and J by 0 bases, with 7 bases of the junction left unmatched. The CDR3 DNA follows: TGTGCCAGCAAGTTACTAGCGGGGGGGCATAGCACAGATACGCAGTATTTT. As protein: CASKLLAGGHSTDTQYF. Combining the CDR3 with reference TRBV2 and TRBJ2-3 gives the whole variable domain EPEVTQTPSHQVTQMGQEVILRCVPISNHLYFYWYRQILGQKVEFLVSFYNNEISEKSEIFDDQFSVERPDGSNFTLKIRSTKLEDSAMYFCASKLLAGGHSTDTQYFGPGTRLTVL.

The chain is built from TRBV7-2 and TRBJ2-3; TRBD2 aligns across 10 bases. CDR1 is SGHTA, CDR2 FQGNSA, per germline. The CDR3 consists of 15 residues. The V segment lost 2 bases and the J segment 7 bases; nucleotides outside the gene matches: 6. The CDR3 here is CASSLMLAGGNTQYF. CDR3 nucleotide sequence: TGTGCCAGCAGCTTAATGTTAGCGGGAGGTAATACGCAGTATTTT.

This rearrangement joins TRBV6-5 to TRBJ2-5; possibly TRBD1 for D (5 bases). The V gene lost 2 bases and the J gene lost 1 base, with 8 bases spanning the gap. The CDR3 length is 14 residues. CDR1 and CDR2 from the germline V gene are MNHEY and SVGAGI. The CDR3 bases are TGTGCCAGCAGTTACCTTAGGGGCCAAGAGACCCAGTACTTC. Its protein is CASSYLRGQETQYF.

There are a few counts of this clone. Written as DNA, the CDR3 is TGTGCCAGCAGGGTACTAGCGGGGGGGCCTTTCGAGCAGTACTTC. Residues: CASRVLAGGPFEQYF. This chain joins TRBV6-1 and TRBJ2-7, with 13 bases that match TRBD2. CDR1 is MNHNS, CDR2 SASEGT, per germline. The V segment lost 6 bases and the J segment 6 bases; nucleotides outside the gene matches: 8. This CDR3 comprises 15 residues.

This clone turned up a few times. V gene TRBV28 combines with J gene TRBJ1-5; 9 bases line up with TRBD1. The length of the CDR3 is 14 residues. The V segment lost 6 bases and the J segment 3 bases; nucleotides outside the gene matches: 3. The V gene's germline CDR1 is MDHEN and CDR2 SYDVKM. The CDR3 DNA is TGTGCCAGCAGCGGGGACAGGGACAATCAGCCCCAGCATTTT. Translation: CASSGDRDNQPQHF.

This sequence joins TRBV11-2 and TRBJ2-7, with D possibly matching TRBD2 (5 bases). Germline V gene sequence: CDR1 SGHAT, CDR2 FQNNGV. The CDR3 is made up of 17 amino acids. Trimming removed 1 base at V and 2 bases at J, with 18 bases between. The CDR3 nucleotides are TGTGCCAGCAGCTTAGGTGGGGTCAGCGGCCGTCCCTACGAGCAGTACTTC. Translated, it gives CASSLGGVSGRPYEQYF.

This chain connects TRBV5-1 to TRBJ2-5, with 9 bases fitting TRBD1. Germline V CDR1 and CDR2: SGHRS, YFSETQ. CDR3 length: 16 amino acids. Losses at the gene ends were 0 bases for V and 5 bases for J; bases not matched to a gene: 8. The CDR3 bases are TGCGCCAGCAGCTTGGCCCCGGACAGGGGTGGGGAGACCCAGTACTTC. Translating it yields CASSLAPDRGGETQYF.

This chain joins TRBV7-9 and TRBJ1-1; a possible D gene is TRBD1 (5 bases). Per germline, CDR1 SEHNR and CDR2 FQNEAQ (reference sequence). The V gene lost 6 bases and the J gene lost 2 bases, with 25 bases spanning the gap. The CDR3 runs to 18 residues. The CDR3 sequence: CASRERGWDGHRNTEAFF. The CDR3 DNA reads TGTGCCAGCAGGGAAAGGGGATGGGATGGACACAGAAACACTGAAGCTTTCTTT.